Following are 9 T cell receptor beta chains from one sample sequenced in a study of blood T cell repertoires in COVID-19. The assay was immunoSEQ multiplex PCR, and TCRdb's table has in-frame clones only and misses some. The sample comprises fewer than 300,000 clones, about 85% of which are singletons, and approximately 12% rests with the top ten. Sequenced: peripheral blood. These receptors originate from a human donor in a cohort sampled during active COVID-19.

V is TRBV12-5 and J is TRBJ1-1; D gene unclear. The CDR3 loop spans 15 amino acids. The germline V and J ends were trimmed by 4 bases and 0 bases, with 12 bases remaining between them. Per the germline V gene, CDR1 is LGHNT and CDR2 is FRNRAP. The CDR3 loop is CASGSGSGMNTEAFF. The CDR3 DNA reads as TGTGCTAGTGGTTCCGGCTCAGGAATGAACACTGAAGCTTTCTTT.

The rearrangement links TRBV6-6 to TRBJ1-5; 9 bases agree with TRBD1. Looked up from germline, CDR1 is MNHNY and CDR2 is SVGAGI (reference sequence). The ends lost 5 bases at V and 9 bases at J; junction bases unmatched: 17. The CDR3 covers 17 residues. This CDR3 is CASSPPGTGMESLPQHF. For the CDR3, the DNA is TGTGCCAGCAGTCCGCCAGGGACAGGGATGGAAAGTTTGCCCCAGCATTTT.

The chain has TRBV5-1 and TRBJ2-1; TRBD2 matches 13 bases. The CDR3 consists of 16 residues. V shed 4 bases and J 8 bases; nucleotides not matched to a gene: 9. Germline V lookup: CDR1 SGHRS, CDR2 YFSETQ. The CDR3: CASSTNGLAGAHEQFF. The CDR3 DNA follows: TGCGCCAGCAGCACTAATGGACTAGCGGGAGCACATGAGCAGTTCTTC.

The J gene is TRBJ1-1, the V gene TRBV11-2, with D possibly being TRBD1 (6 bases). The germline gives CDR1 SGHAT, CDR2 FQNNGV. This CDR3 has 16 amino acids. The germline V and J ends were trimmed by 4 bases and 0 bases, with 15 bases remaining between them. The CDR3 DNA reads as TGTGCCAGCAGCTCCCGAACGACAGGTCTGAACACTGAAGCTTTCTTT. This gives the protein CASSSRTTGLNTEAFF.

This sequence joins TRBV4-1 and TRBJ2-1; D remains ambiguous. The V end was cut by 1 base, the J end by 0 bases, with 10 bases between. Germline loops: CDR1 MGHRA, CDR2 YSYEKL. This CDR3 has 16 residues. CDR3 coding DNA: TGCGCCAGCAGCCAAGGCCCGGGTCGCTCCTACAATGAGCAGTTCTTC. This translates into CASSQGPGRSYNEQFF.

This clone appeared once. The rearrangement links TRBV5-1 to TRBJ2-5; 12 bases align to TRBD2. The CDR3 runs 15 residues. From germline, CDR1 is SGHRS and CDR2 YFSETQ. Germline trimming cut 4 bases from V and 4 bases from J; bases unmatched to any gene: 5. CDR3 DNA sequence: TGCGCCAGCAGCCCTCAGACTAGCGGGAGAGAGACCCAGTACTTC. Protein sequence: CASSPQTSGRETQYF.

The gene calls are TRBV19 and TRBJ1-1, with TRBD1 matching over 7 bases. The CDR3 runs 14 residues. With 3 bases clipped from V and 4 bases from J, the junction kept 5 bases outside the gene matches. From germline, CDR1 is LNHDA and CDR2 SQIVND (reference sequence). The CDR3 DNA is TGTGCCAGTAGTATTGGGGGACAGCTCACTGAAGCTTTCTTT. Its protein product is CASSIGGQLTEAFF.

The CDR3 spells CASSPRWEQFF. CDR3 DNA sequence: TGTGCCAGCAGCCCCAGGTGGGAGCAGTTCTTC. The chain recombines TRBV28 with TRBJ2-1; the D is unclear. Germline assignment: CDR1 MDHEN and CDR2 SYDVKM. Trimming stripped 6 bases from V and 10 bases from J, with 10 bases between. The CDR3 extends over 11 amino acids.

This clone was recorded once. This chain uses TRBV20-1 with TRBJ2-3, with D unresolved. CDR1 and CDR2 (germline): DFQATT, SNEGSKA (reference sequence). CDR3 length: 11 amino acids. V was cut by 5 bases and J by 4 bases, with 7 bases left in between. The CDR3 spells CSAPRSDTQYF. As DNA, the CDR3 is TGCAGTGCTCCCAGATCAGATACGCAGTATTTT.